The TCR beta chain under discussion was sequenced for a study of radiation and T cells in renal cell carcinoma. CDR3 length equals 14 residues. Trimming removed 5 bases at V and 4 bases at J, with 14 bases between. The V gene's germline CDR1 is MNHEY and CDR2 SVGAGI. This clone came up a few times. The sample's time point: blood 2 weeks post-SBRT. Treatment: 15 Gy SBRT to primary tumor, nephrectomy 4 weeks later. Clones were read by immunoSEQ multiplex PCR, and TCRdb kept only the in-frame ones, dropping some. Seen here are some 60,000 clones, about 80% observed once, and the top ten hold 6.5% to 8%. The specimen comprised blood, sampled from a patient whose treatment included radiotherapy and nephrectomy. The chain couples TRBV6-5 to TRBJ1-1; D possibly corresponds to TRBD1 (5 bases). This sequence was found in a man aged 60-69 years with renal cell carcinoma. CDR3 protein: CASSPPGFSTEAFF. CDR3 sequence (DNA): TGTGCCAGCAGTCCCCCAGGGTTTAGCACTGAAGCTTTCTTT.